This T cell receptor beta chain was obtained from a study of OX40 agonist ivuxolimab in advanced cancers. Study context: While on treatment, patients had intravenous ivuxolimab at 0.01 to 10 mg/kg every 2 weeks. Patients with prior anti-PD-1, anti-PD-L1 or anti-CTLA-4 therapy were eligible; about 40% had some. Two patients with cutaneous melanoma and one with hepatocellular carcinoma, three in total, showed partial responses.

Excluded were patients having autoimmune disease history or systemic immunosuppression. Libraries were prepared by immunoSEQ multiplex PCR; TCRdb keeps only in-frame clonotypes and omits some of them. The sample includes about 58,000 clones, roughly 77% of them seen just once. The receptor's source is an adult with an advanced solid tumor such as melanoma, head and neck, liver or kidney cancer. The material sequenced was CD4+ or CD8+ T cells sorted from blood, taken in a trial of the OX40 agonist ivuxolimab.

In DNA form, the CDR3 reads TGTGCCAGTAGTGAGACAGGGTCCCAAGAGACCCAGTACTTC. Amino acid sequence: CASSETGSQETQYF. The chain couples TRBV19 to TRBJ2-5, with TRBD1 matching 7 bases. V lost 5 bases and J lost 1; bases outside the gene matches: 4. The CDR3 covers 14 residues. Germline assignment: CDR1 LNHDA and CDR2 SQIVND (reference sequence).